This T cell receptor (beta chain) was documented in a study of blood T cell repertoires in COVID-19. Looking at the study overall: Italy, Spain and the United States were the sources of the convalescent and acute COVID-19 samples.

Only in-frame clones appear in the TCRdb table, and some are missing; sequencing was by immunoSEQ multiplex PCR. This sample carries some 150,000 clones, more than 75% of them seen once, and the ten largest clones take roughly 9.1%. The CDR3 sequence is 17 residues long. V was clipped by 0 bases and J by 2 bases; unmatched bases: 7. Germline V gene data show CDR1 as SGDLS and CDR2 as YYNGEE. Sequencing was carried out using peripheral blood. This TCR came from a woman aged 65 to 85 with acute or convalescent COVID-19. The rearrangement joins TRBV9 to TRBJ2-5, with TRBD2 identical over 10 bases. DNA for the CDR3: TGTGCCAGCAGCGTAGGGTGGAGCGGGGGGGCTCAAGAGACCCAGTACTTC. Translating gives CASSVGWSGGAQETQYF.